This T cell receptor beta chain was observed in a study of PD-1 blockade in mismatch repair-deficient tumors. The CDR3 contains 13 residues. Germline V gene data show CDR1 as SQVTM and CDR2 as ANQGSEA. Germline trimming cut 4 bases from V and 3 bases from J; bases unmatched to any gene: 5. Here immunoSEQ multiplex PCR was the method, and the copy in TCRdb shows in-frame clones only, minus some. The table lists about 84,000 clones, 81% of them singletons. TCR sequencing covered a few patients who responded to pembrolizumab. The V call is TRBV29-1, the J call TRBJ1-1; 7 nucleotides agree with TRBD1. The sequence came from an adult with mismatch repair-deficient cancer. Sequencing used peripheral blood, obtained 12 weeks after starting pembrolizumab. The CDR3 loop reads CSVVDRADTEAFF. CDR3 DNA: TGCAGCGTTGTAGACAGGGCGGACACTGAAGCTTTCTTT.